This T cell receptor beta chain was recovered during a study of blood T cell repertoires in COVID-19. Study details: Sites in the United States, Italy and Spain provided acute and convalescent COVID-19 samples. PBMCs, B-cell-depleted T cells, or T cells were the source of the cDNA or gDNA that made up the material.

The CDR3 is made up of 15 amino acids. V gave up 7 bases and J gave up 5 bases; unmatched junction bases: 7. Germline CDR1 and CDR2: MDHEN and SYDVKM. In the source study's methods: Researchers report that nucleated cell counts were estimated from reference gene primer amplification. Measured with immunoSEQ multiplex PCR; TCRdb has only the in-frame clones, and not every one. That table furnishes V, J and clone size, whereas the DNA furnished D and trimming. The sample has about 270,000 clones; approximately 82% are singletons. The chain couples TRBV28 to TRBJ2-2, with TRBD2 matching 10 bases. Source material: peripheral blood. The clonotype originates from a woman under 30 with acute or convalescent COVID-19. The CDR3: CASNRVSGRTGELFF. Written as DNA, the CDR3 is TGTGCCAGCAACAGAGTTAGCGGGAGGACCGGGGAGCTGTTTTTT. The entire variable domain, with the rest obtained from reference TRBV28 and TRBJ2-2, is as follows: DVKVTQSSRYLVKRTGEKVFLECVQDMDHENMFWYRQDPGLGLRLIYFSYDVKMKEKGDIPEGYSVSREKKERFSLILESASTNQTSMYLCASNRVSGRTGELFFGEGSRLTVL.